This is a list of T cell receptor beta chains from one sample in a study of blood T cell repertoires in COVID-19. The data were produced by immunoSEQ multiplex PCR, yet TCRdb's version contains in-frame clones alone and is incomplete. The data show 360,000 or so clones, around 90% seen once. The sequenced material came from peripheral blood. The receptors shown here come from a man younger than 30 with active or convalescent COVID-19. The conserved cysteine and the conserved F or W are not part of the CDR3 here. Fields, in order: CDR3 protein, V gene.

ASSFQGRADTEAF,TRBV9
ATSGGGSYNEQF,TRBV24-1
ASSQGPGHRENTEAF,TRBV4-3
ASSLSGGASEQF,TRBV7-6
ASSTGTGGRYGYT,TRBV5-4
ASSYQDSLNTEAF,TRBV6-2/TRBV6-3
ASSATDQPQH,TRBV18
ASSLEGVPTDTQY,TRBV5-1
ASSPWETRDSPLH,TRBV18
ATSRAGSGSYEQY,TRBV15
ATSEKDRLNTEAF,TRBV24-1
ASSLWAGTGQTNYGYT,TRBV7-9
ASSPRQPGANVLT,TRBV18
ASSLWGDGSGYT,TRBV28
ASSPGTANYGYT,TRBV4-3
AIEGRGPDTEAF,TRBV10-3
ASSPVRDSGGTQY,TRBV3-1/TRBV3-2
ASSYKAVNQPQH,TRBV6-5